One sample yielded the 7 T cell receptor beta chains listed below, sequenced in a study of CD8 T cells in Susac syndrome. Reverse transcription used about 0.45 to 1 ug RNA and random hexamers. TCRdb called the immunoSEQ multiplex PCR reads again in MiXCR, with one record for every CDR3 protein. The sample lists some 110,000 distinct CDR3 sequences, around 94% occurring once. The sequencing sample was made of CD8+ T cells from PBMCs. All receptors come from a human donor with Susac syndrome.

The rearrangement uses TRBV5-4 and TRBJ2-7; 13 bases map to TRBD2. The J segment lost 7 bases and the V segment lost 4 bases, leaving 8 bases of the junction unmatched. CDR3 length equals 15 residues. CDR1 SGHNT and CDR2 YYREEE come from the germline V gene (reference sequence). The CDR3 spells CASSAGTSGDKEQYF. As DNA, the CDR3 is TGTGCCAGCAGCGCGGGGACTAGCGGGGACAAGGAGCAGTACTTC. Filled out from reference TRBV5-4 and TRBJ2-7, the complete variable domain reads ETGVTQSPTHLIKTRGQQVTLRCSSQSGHNTVSWYQQALGQGPQFIFQYYREEENGRGNFPPRFSGLQFPNYSSELNVNALELDDSALYLCASSAGTSGDKEQYFGPGTRLTVT.

The chain joins TRBV21-1 to TRBJ2-7; the table's D gene call, TRBD1, was not cross checked with the DNA. TRBV21-1 is marked as a pseudogene. The CDR3 totals 14 residues. In DNA form, the CDR3 reads TGTGCCAGCAGTTATTCGACAGGGATCCACGAGCAGTACTTC. This encodes CASSYSTGIHEQYF.

The chain links TRBV30 to TRBJ2-1; no reliable D call. The CDR3 extends over 15 amino acids. Germline V gene lookup returns CDR1 GTSNPN and CDR2 SVGIG (reference sequence). The ends were cut back, 0 bases at V and 0 bases at J, with 9 bases in the middle. The CDR3 reads CAWSVGPSSYNEQFF. As DNA, the CDR3 is TGTGCCTGGAGTGTAGGCCCCAGCTCCTACAATGAGCAGTTCTTC.

The rearrangement links TRBV5-1 to TRBJ1-1; 7 nucleotides line up with TRBD1. The germline CDR1 and CDR2 sequences are SGHRS and YFSETQ. The CDR3 totals 13 residues. V lost 4 bases to trimming and J lost 7 bases; unmatched junction nucleotides: 7. The CDR3 nucleotides are TGCGCCAGCAGCGCCAGGGGGGGGAATGAAGCTTTCTTT. Translating gives CASSARGGNEAFF.

This clonotype is a singleton in its sample. The chain carries TRBV27 and TRBJ2-3; a weak D match, TRBD2 (6 bases). Germline V gives CDR1 MNHEY, CDR2 SMNVEV (reference sequence). The CDR3 length is 15 residues. Between the trimmed V and J ends, which lost 6 bases and 2 bases, there was a span of 15 bases. For the CDR3, the DNA is TGTGCCAGCAGCGCCTGGGCGGGGAACACAGATACGCAGTATTTT. As protein: CASSAWAGNTDTQYF.

This chain links TRBV12-3 or TRBV12-4 with TRBJ2-7; no clear D gene. CDR3 size: 11 residues. Trimming removed 3 bases from V and 5 bases from J, with 5 bases in between. The DNA of the CDR3 is TGTGCCAGCAGTTTTTTAGACGAGCAGTACTTC. This codes for CASSFLDEQYF.

J is TRBJ2-5 and V is TRBV7-9; no definite D call. Germline V gene lookup returns CDR1 SEHNR and CDR2 FQNEAQ (reference sequence). There are 10 residues in the CDR3. Trimming left V 5 bases short and J 5 bases short, with 3 bases between. The CDR3 nucleotides are TGTGCCAGCAGCGCGGAGACCCAGTACTTC. Protein: CASSAETQYF. Filled out from reference TRBV7-9 and TRBJ2-5, the complete variable domain reads DTGVSQNPRHKITKRGQNVTFRCDPISEHNRLYWYRQTLGQGPEFLTYFQNEAQLEKSRLLSDRFSAERPKGSFSTLEIQRTEQGDSAMYLCASSAETQYFGPGTRLLVL.